Presented here are 5 T cell receptor beta chains from one specimen sequenced in a study of OX40 agonist ivuxolimab in advanced cancers. Libraries were prepared by immunoSEQ multiplex PCR; TCRdb keeps only in-frame clonotypes and omits some of them. The repertoire holds approximately 20,000 clones, 65% to 85% seen once, with roughly 11% in the top ten. The specimen was CD4+ or CD8+ T cells sorted from blood, collected in a trial of the OX40 agonist ivuxolimab. These receptor sequences come from an adult with an advanced solid tumor such as melanoma, head and neck, liver or kidney cancer.

The CDR3 sequence: CASSLGAGNSYEQYF. The CDR3 nucleotides read TGTGCCAGCAGCTTAGGGGCGGGGAACTCCTACGAGCAGTACTTC. This chain uses TRBV11-2 with TRBJ2-7; D perhaps matches TRBD2 (6 bases). The CDR3 consists of 15 residues. Trimming took 1 base from V and 0 from J, leaving 10 bases between them. CDR1 is SGHAT, CDR2 FQNNGV, per germline.

The gene calls are TRBV7-3 and TRBJ2-1; D possibly corresponds to TRBD2 (7 bases). CDR1 is SGHTA and CDR2 is FQGTGA in the germline V gene. V lost 5 bases, J lost 4 bases, and 18 bases lay in between. CDR3 size: 16 residues. CDR3 amino acids: CASSPGGGFKYNEQFF. The CDR3 region has the DNA TGTGCCAGCAGCCCGGGGGGCGGTTTTAAGTACAATGAGCAGTTCTTC. The full variable domain, completed using reference TRBV7-3 and TRBJ2-1, is GAGVSQTPSNKVTEKGKYVELRCDPISGHTALYWYRQSLGQGPEFLIYFQGTGAADDSGLPNDRFFAVRPEGSVSTLKIQRTERGDSAVYLCASSPGGGFKYNEQFFGPGTRLTVL.

V gene TRBV5-4 combines with J gene TRBJ2-5, with TRBD1 identical over 8 bases. There are 15 residues in the CDR3. Germline values: CDR1 SGHNT, CDR2 YYREEE (reference sequence). V shed 0 bases and J 5 bases; nucleotides not matched to a gene: 6. The CDR3 region has the DNA TGTGCCAGCAGCTTGGAGCAGGGGGCTACCGAGACCCAGTACTTC. Its protein product is CASSLEQGATETQYF. Supplemented by reference TRBV5-4 and TRBJ2-5, the full variable domain reads ETGVTQSPTHLIKTRGQQVTLRCSSQSGHNTVSWYQQALGQGPQFIFQYYREEENGRGNFPPRFSGLQFPNYSSELNVNALELDDSALYLCASSLEQGATETQYFGPGTRLLVL.

The J gene is TRBJ2-7, the V gene TRBV4-3, with 9 bases identical to TRBD1. The germline gives CDR1 LGHNA, CDR2 YSLEER. With V trimmed by 3 bases and J by 4 bases, 7 bases remained unmatched. The CDR3 length is 15 residues. As DNA, the CDR3 is TGCGCCAGCAGCCAGGGGACAGGGAAAACTTACGAGCAGTACTTC. Protein: CASSQGTGKTYEQYF.

This chain connects TRBV29-1 to TRBJ1-1, with D hard to call. From germline, CDR1 is SQVTM and CDR2 ANQGSEA. The CDR3 totals 17 residues. Trimming stripped 4 bases from V and 4 bases from J, with 25 bases between. As DNA, the CDR3 is TGCAGCGTTGTGGGAAGAGGGCGGCAAGGTGGGGTCACTGAAGCTTTCTTT. This codes for CSVVGRGRQGGVTEAFF.